This TCR beta chain was captured in a study of T cell repertoires in cytomegalovirus infection. Study overall: TCR beta signatures that were public indicated CMV infection and matching HLA type.

Via MiXCR, TCRdb re-called the reads, giving one row per CDR3 protein. This table holds more than 400,000 distinct CDR3 sequences, roughly 29% found once. Study observations and caveats: HLA-C-restricted, CMV-specific TCR beta clonotypes were dominant ex vivo. Using cumulative public TCR beta family frequency, the authors identified those who carried CMV together with the relevant HLA.

On this clonotype itself: Its target is not known.

This receptor was obtained from a human donor in good health (CMV status not recorded). Some clones in this sample may be carry-over from other donors' samples. The sample taken for sequencing was PBMCs.

CDR3 amino acids: CASILGLANTGELFF. The CDR3 nucleotides read TGTGCCAGCATCCTGGGACTAGCGAACACCGGGGAGCTGTTTTTT. V and J are TRBV11-2 and TRBJ2-2, with 8 bases fitting TRBD2. The germline gives CDR1 SGHAT, CDR2 FQNNGV. V was clipped by 7 bases and J by 0 bases; unmatched bases: 4. This CDR3 has 15 amino acids.